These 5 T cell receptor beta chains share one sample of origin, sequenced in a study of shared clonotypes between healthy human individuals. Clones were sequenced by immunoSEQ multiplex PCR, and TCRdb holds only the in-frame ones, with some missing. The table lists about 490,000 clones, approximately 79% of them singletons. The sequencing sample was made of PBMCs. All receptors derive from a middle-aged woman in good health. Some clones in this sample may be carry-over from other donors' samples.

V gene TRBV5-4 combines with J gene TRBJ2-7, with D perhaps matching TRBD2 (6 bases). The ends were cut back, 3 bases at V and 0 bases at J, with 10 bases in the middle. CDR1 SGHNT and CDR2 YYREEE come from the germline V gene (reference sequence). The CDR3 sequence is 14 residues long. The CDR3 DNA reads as TGTGCCAGCAGCTCCCCGGGAGACTCCTACGAGCAGTACTTC. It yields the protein CASSSPGDSYEQYF. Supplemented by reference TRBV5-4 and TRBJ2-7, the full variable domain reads ETGVTQSPTHLIKTRGQQVTLRCSSQSGHNTVSWYQQALGQGPQFIFQYYREEENGRGNFPPRFSGLQFPNYSSELNVNALELDDSALYLCASSSPGDSYEQYFGPGTRLTVT.

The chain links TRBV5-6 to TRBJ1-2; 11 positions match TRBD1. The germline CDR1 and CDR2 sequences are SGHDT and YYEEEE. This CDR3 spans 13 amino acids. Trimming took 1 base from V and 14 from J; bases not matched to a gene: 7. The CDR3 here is CASSLPGQGGFTF. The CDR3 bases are TGTGCCAGCAGCTTGCCGGGACAGGGGGGCTTTACCTTC.

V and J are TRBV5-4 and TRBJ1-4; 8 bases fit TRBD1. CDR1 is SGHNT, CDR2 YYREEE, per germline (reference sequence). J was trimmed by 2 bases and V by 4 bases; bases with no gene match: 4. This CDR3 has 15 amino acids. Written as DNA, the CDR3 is TGTGCCAGCAGCCGCCGACAGGGGACTAATGAAAAACTGTTTTTT. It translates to CASSRRQGTNEKLFF.

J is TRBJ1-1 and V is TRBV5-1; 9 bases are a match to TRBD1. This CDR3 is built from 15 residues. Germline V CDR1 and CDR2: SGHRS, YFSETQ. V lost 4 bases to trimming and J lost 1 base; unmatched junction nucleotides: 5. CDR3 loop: CASSARQGENTEAFF. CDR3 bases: TGCGCCAGCAGCGCAAGACAGGGGGAGAACACTGAAGCTTTCTTT.

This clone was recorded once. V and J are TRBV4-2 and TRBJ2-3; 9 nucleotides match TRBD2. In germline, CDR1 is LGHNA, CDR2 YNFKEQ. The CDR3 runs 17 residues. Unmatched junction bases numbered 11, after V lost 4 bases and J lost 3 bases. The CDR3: CASSPDWLAGATDTQYF. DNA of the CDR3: TGTGCCAGCAGCCCCGACTGGTTAGCGGGAGCTACAGATACGCAGTATTTT.